This T cell receptor (beta chain) is from a study of T cell responses to AZD1222 COVID-19 vaccine listed by TCRdb under 2021. For context, the study as a whole: TCR sequencing was performed for 233 trial participants, of whom about 200 were given two doses of AZD1222 and approximately 25 were given two doses of MenACWY control vaccine. Trial participants were enrolled by age into 18-55, 56-69 and 70-plus year subgroups, with approximately 150, 30 and 60 TCR-sequenced participants respectively. Overall results and qualifications from the work: Epitopes outside the regions mutated in the B.1.351 and B.1.1.7 variants were reportedly recognized by nearly half of the unique spike-specific TCRs. A significant rise in spike-specific TCR breadth and depth was observed after two AZD1222 doses relative to day 0 and relative to MenACWY recipients. Most participants were white British and females outnumbered males, and the authors suggested that clonal diversity may have been underestimated. Because no day 14 peak-response samples were available, the repertoires could be characterized only after the peak T cell response. In the small 56-69-year group, the increase in depth fell short of significance, most likely because of low power. Conclusions about previously exposed vaccinees are limited, since just six or seven AZD1222 recipients were seropositive for SARS-CoV-2 at baseline. The whole spike protein was spanned by vaccine-associated CD4 TCRs, and dominant responses were seen in regions 160-218 and 743-854.

The time point label here, explained by the study, means: baseline before first vaccination. The treatment or condition label, read with the paper, signifies: meningococcal conjugate vaccine given as trial control. Vaccinee samples were obtained from the UK trials COV001 and COV002, which included a single-blind randomized controlled phase 2/3 trial of AZD1222 (ChAdOx1 nCoV-19) in healthy adults. For TCRbeta chain sequencing, PBMC samples from trial participants were taken at day 0 and at day 28 after the second dose. The CDR3 regions of human TCRbeta chains were analyzed by immunosequencing. Turning to the authors' computational methods: TCRs in the repertoires were matched against a reference library of SARS-CoV-2-specific TCRs that had been generated with the MIRA antigen-specificity platform. Breadth was defined as the fraction of unique TCRs that were SARS-CoV-2-associated. Depth was defined as the fraction of total T cells that were SARS-CoV-2-associated. Using the MIRA data, every spike-specific TCR was mapped to the spike region that the TCR reacted to and assigned to either a CD4 or a CD8 class. Log10-transformed breadth and depth values were compared by one-way ANOVA with Sidak's multiple comparisons tests. TCRdb carries this immuneACCESS record with in-frame sequences only. Its versions omit some clonotypes, under half of them owing to an unresolved V gene in the studies checked, with the rest unexplained. The V and J calls and the clone size are those of that table, but D and trimming were determined from the DNA. This sample has some 170,000 clones in its table, and around 92% of those were observed once. Together, the top ten hold about 4% of the sample.

V is cut by 3 bases and J by 9 bases, and the space between the germline ends is 12 bases. CDR1 MNHNS and CDR2 SASEGT are derived from the germline V gene. Counted from cysteine to phenylalanine, this CDR3 has 14 amino acids. The DNA shown is the 42-base CDR3, in frame from base 1. For this clone: No cognate antigen has been identified for it. No clone much larger than this one lies a single base away; base qualities are absent.

This clonotype was sampled from an adult in good health. The V and J genes are TRBV6-1 and TRBJ1-6; TRBD1 is perhaps the D gene, given 6 matching bases. The sample consisted of peripheral blood, taken on day 0 of MenACWY control vaccination. The CDR3 reads as follows: CASSDRGPVSPLHF. Here is the DNA: TGTGCCAGCAGTGACAGGGGTCCGGTTTCACCCCTCCACTTT.